One and the same sample provided the 11 T cell receptor beta chains below, sequenced in a study of cytomegalovirus exposure and HLA in healthy donors. The PCR used 60 Vbeta and 13 Jbeta primers. Produced via immunoSEQ multiplex PCR; TCRdb's table is partial and in-frame only. The sample shows about 160,000 clones, roughly 80% of them seen only once. Sequencing was done on a sample of PBMCs. The receptor set was obtained from a male donor in good health and CMV-seropositive.

In the case of this clone: Additional DNA sequences in this sample encode the identical CDR3. The rearrangement joins TRBV28 to TRBJ2-1; possibly TRBD2 for D (6 bases). The CDR3 is 16 amino acids. Germline V CDR1 and CDR2: MDHEN, SYDVKM. V dropped 4 bases and J dropped 6 bases, with 19 bases sitting between them. As DNA, the CDR3 is TGTGCCAGCAGTTCATTTGGGACCAGCGGGTCCAATGAGCAGTTCTTC. Translating it yields CASSSFGTSGSNEQFF.

This chain uses TRBV7-2 with TRBJ1-2; a weak D match, TRBD1 (6 bases). The V gene's germline CDR1 is SGHTA and CDR2 FQGNSA. The V end lost 4 bases, the J end lost 5 bases, and 17 bases lay between the germline ends. The CDR3 loop spans 15 amino acids. For the CDR3, the DNA is TGTGCCAGCAGCTCCCGAACACAGGGCCGATATGGCTACACCTTC. Translating gives CASSSRTQGRYGYTF.

V is TRBV13 and J is TRBJ2-2; the match to TRBD1 covers 7 bases. The CDR3 runs 14 residues. V was clipped by 5 bases and J by 2 bases; unmatched bases: 2. The V gene's germline CDR1 is PRHDT and CDR2 FYEKMQ (reference sequence). CDR3 protein: CASSRDSNTGELFF. CDR3 coding DNA: TGTGCCAGCAGCCGGGACAGTAACACCGGGGAGCTGTTTTTT.

This clone was recorded only once. The CDR3 protein is CAISESMRGLAGERDTQYF. In nucleotides, the CDR3 is TGTGCCATCAGTGAGTCGATGAGGGGCCTAGCGGGAGAACGGGATACGCAGTATTTT. V usage is TRBV10-3 and J usage is TRBJ2-3, with 10 nucleotides matching TRBD2. V was clipped by 0 bases and J by 6 bases; unmatched bases: 15. This CDR3 is built from 19 residues. The germline V gene has CDR1 ENHRY and CDR2 SYGVKD.

V gene TRBV7-2 combines with J gene TRBJ1-2; the D gene is possibly TRBD1 (5 bases). Trimming pared 6 bases from V and 2 bases from J, leaving 19 bases between. This CDR3 has 16 residues. Germline-derived CDR1 and CDR2 are SGHTA and FQGNSA. The CDR3 sequence is CASSYRLQGYNYGYTF. The CDR3 coding sequence is TGTGCCAGCAGTTACCGATTGCAGGGCTACAACTATGGCTACACCTTC.

V gene TRBV19 combines with J gene TRBJ1-5; D uncertain. CDR1 is LNHDA, CDR2 SQIVND, per germline (reference sequence). V gave up 3 bases and J gave up 3 bases, with 9 bases separating them. This CDR3 contains 14 residues. The CDR3 coding sequence is TGTGCCAGTAGTATCCCAGTATACAATCAGCCCCAGCATTTT. Protein sequence: CASSIPVYNQPQHF.

As to this clone: This sample includes further DNA sequences coding for the same CDR3. The chain uses TRBV5-1 and TRBJ2-7; 7 nucleotides match TRBD1. Trimming took 0 bases from V and 0 from J; bases not matched to a gene: 3. The V gene's germline CDR1 is SGHRS and CDR2 YFSETQ. CDR3 length equals 15 residues. The chain's CDR3 is CASSLVAGGSYEQYF. The DNA of the CDR3 is TGCGCCAGCAGCTTGGTGGCAGGGGGCTCCTACGAGCAGTACTTC.

V is TRBV6-1 and J is TRBJ1-1, with 7 bases that match TRBD1. From germline, CDR1 is MNHNS and CDR2 SASEGT. Trimming took 5 bases from V and 1 from J; bases not matched to a gene: 4. The CDR3 covers 14 residues. CDR3 in amino acids: CASSSTGPNTEAFF. The DNA for the CDR3 is TGTGCCAGCAGTTCGACAGGGCCGAACACTGAAGCTTTCTTT.

V is TRBV4-3 and J is TRBJ2-6; TRBD1 might be the D (6 bases). The CDR3 is 18 amino acids. V lost 1 base, J lost 0 bases, and 13 bases lay in between. CDR1 and CDR2 (germline): LGHNA, YSLEER. The DNA of the CDR3 is TGCGCCAGCAGCCAAGTTCCAGGGGTGGACTCTGGGGCCAACGTCCTGACTTTC. Its translation: CASSQVPGVDSGANVLTF.

V is TRBV5-1 and J is TRBJ1-1; D gene uncertain. Germline loops: CDR1 SGHRS, CDR2 YFSETQ. The CDR3 loop spans 15 amino acids. The germline V and J ends were trimmed by 3 bases and 4 bases, with 16 bases remaining between them. CDR3 DNA: TGCGCCAGCAGCTCGGGAGGCGGGTTACGCACTGAAGCTTTCTTT. It codes for CASSSGGGLRTEAFF.

This clone was recorded a few times. The genes are TRBV21-1 and TRBJ2-7; the table gives TRBD1 as D, unverified against the DNA. TRBV21-1 represents a pseudogene. CDR3 length: 17 residues. This CDR3 is CASSNGHGNRGPSEQYF. In DNA form, the CDR3 reads TGTGCCAGCAGCAACGGGCACGGCAACAGGGGGCCGAGCGAGCAGTACTTC.